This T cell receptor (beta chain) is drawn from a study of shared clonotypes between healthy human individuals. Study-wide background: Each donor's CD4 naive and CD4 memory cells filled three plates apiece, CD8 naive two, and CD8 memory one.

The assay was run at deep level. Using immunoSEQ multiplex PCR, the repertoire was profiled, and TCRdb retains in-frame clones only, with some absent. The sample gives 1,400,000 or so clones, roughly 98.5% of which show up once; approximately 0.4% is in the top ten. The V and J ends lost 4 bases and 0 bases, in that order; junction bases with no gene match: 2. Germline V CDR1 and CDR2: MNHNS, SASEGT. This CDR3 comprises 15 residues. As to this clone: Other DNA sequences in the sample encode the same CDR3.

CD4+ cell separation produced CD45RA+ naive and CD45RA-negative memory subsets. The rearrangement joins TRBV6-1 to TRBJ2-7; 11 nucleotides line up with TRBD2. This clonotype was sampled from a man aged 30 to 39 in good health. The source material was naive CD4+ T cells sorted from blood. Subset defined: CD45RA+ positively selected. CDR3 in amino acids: CASSATSGSSYEQYF. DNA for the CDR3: TGTGCCAGCAGTGCAACTAGCGGGAGCTCCTACGAGCAGTACTTC.